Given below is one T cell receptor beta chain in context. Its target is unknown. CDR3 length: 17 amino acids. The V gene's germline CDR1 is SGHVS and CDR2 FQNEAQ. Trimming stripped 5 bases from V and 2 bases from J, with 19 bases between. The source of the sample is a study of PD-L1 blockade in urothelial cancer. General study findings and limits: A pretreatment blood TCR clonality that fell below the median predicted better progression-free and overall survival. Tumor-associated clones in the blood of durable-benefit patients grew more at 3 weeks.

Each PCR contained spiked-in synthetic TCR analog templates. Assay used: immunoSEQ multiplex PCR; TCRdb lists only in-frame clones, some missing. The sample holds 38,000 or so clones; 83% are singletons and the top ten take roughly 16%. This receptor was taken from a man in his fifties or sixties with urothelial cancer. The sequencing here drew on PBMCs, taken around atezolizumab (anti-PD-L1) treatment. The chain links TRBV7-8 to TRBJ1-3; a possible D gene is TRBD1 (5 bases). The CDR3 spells CASSVSSGGATGNTIYF. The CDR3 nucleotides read TGTGCCAGCAGCGTGAGTAGCGGGGGAGCAACTGGAAACACCATATATTTT.